This T cell receptor beta chain was sequenced during a study of technical replicates of blood from several donors. This CDR3 has 13 residues. Looked up from germline, CDR1 is MNHEY and CDR2 is SVGAGI. V gave up 5 bases and J gave up 0 bases, with 8 bases separating them. Assay used: immunoSEQ multiplex PCR; TCRdb lists only in-frame clones, some missing. The table includes more than 65,000 clones, nearly 95% detected once. This clonotype was sampled from a human donor in good health. Sequenced sample: T cells isolated from PBMCs. The chain carries TRBV6-5 and TRBJ2-7; D perhaps matches TRBD1 (5 bases). CDR3 sequence (DNA): TGTGCCAGCAGTCAGGGTTACTCCTACGAGCAGTACTTC. Encoded protein: CASSQGYSYEQYF.